The 17 T cell receptor beta chains presented below share a single source sample, sequenced in a study of T cell repertoires in cytomegalovirus infection (dated by TCRdb to the late 2010s). The reads were generated on an Illumina HiSeq 1500. TCRdb reran the public reads through fastp at Q25 and MiXCR, keeping productive beta chains. Entries are consolidated by CDR3 protein sequence, retaining the most common genes and DNA. The sample records approximately 150,000 distinct CDR3 sequences, roughly a sixth of which are singletons. The biggest ten clones account for 18% of the sample. Material for sequencing was CD8+ T cells from PBMCs. These receptors all come from a human donor in good health (CMV status not recorded). Some clones in this sample may be carry-over from other donors' samples.

This clonotype appeared a few times. The chain is built from TRBV29-1 and TRBJ2-1, with no clear D. Germline assignment: CDR1 SQVTM and CDR2 ANQGSEA. V lost 1 base and J lost 7, with 23 bases in between. This CDR3 contains 17 residues. This chain's CDR3 is CSVEGVPLTKTANEQFF. Here the CDR3 DNA reads TGCAGCGTTGAAGGGGTACCTCTCACGAAAACAGCGAATGAGCAGTTCTTC.

This clonotype was counted a few times. The V and J genes are TRBV28 and TRBJ1-5; D is perhaps TRBD1 (6 bases). V lost 5 bases and J 3 bases, leaving 14 bases between the germline ends. Germline CDR1 reads MDHEN; CDR2 reads SYDVKM. This CDR3 contains 15 residues. The CDR3 sequence: CASSPGDIINQPQHF. CDR3 sequence (DNA): TGTGCCAGCAGTCCTGGGGACATAATCAATCAGCCCCAGCATTTT.

This rearrangement joins TRBV14 to TRBJ2-3, with unresolved D. V lost 3 bases and J 5 bases, leaving 12 bases between the germline ends. Germline CDR1 SGHDN, CDR2 FVKESK. The CDR3 loop spans 14 amino acids. The CDR3 DNA follows: TGTGCCAGCAGCCACCTACTGGTAGAAGATACGCAGTATTTT. This gives the protein CASSHLLVEDTQYF.

This clonotype turned up a few times. The genes are TRBV7-9 and TRBJ2-1, with 7 bases that match TRBD2. CDR3 length equals 15 residues. The germline V gene has CDR1 SEHNR and CDR2 FQNEAQ (reference sequence). V trimming: 1 base; J trimming: 9 bases; junction bases outside the gene matches: 9. The CDR3 DNA is TGTGCCAGCAGCTTAGGTGGACTAGGCGCTGGTGAGCAGTTCTTC. The encoded protein is CASSLGGLGAGEQFF.

This chain uses TRBV7-2 with TRBJ2-7, with 7 bases that match TRBD2. J gave up 4 bases and V 5 bases, and 8 bases lay outside the gene matches. Germline values: CDR1 SGHTA, CDR2 FQGNSA. CDR3 size: 14 residues. CDR3 coding DNA: TGTGCCAGCAGCCGGGGGGAGGGAGGTTACGAGCAGTACTTC. Translation gives CASSRGEGGYEQYF.

This clonotype was observed a few times. CDR3 region: CASSWTGKYQPQHF. CDR3 DNA: TGTGCCAGCAGTTGGACAGGAAAATATCAGCCCCAGCATTTT. The chain couples TRBV28 to TRBJ1-5; 7 bases are shared with TRBD1. Unmatched junction bases numbered 5, after V lost 4 bases and J lost 5 bases. CDR1 MDHEN and CDR2 SYDVKM come from the germline V gene. This CDR3 is built from 14 residues.

In its sample, this clonotype was seen a few times. The rearrangement joins TRBV6-6 to TRBJ1-5, with D unresolved. The CDR3 runs to 17 residues. Germline-derived CDR1 and CDR2 are MNHNY and SVGAGI (reference sequence). Trimming took 5 bases from V and 1 from J, leaving 18 bases between them. The CDR3 is CASSQHAGSGSNQPQHF. The CDR3, as DNA: TGTGCCAGCAGTCAACATGCGGGTTCTGGGAGCAATCAGCCCCAGCATTTT.

The chain joins TRBV7-6 to TRBJ2-1, with 7 bases aligning to TRBD2. The CDR3 is made up of 16 amino acids. J gave up 0 bases and V 6 bases, and 8 bases lay outside the gene matches. Germline CDR1 reads SGHVS; CDR2 reads FNYEAQ. Here the CDR3 reads CASRNLAETSYNEQFF. The DNA for the CDR3 is TGTGCCAGCAGGAATCTAGCGGAAACCTCCTACAATGAGCAGTTCTTC.

This clonotype was observed a few times. The J gene is TRBJ2-7, the V gene TRBV30, with D possibly matching TRBD2 (6 bases). V lost 8 bases, J lost 3 bases, and 11 bases lay in between. CDR1 is GTSNPN and CDR2 is SVGIG in the germline V gene (reference sequence). The CDR3 totals 11 residues. CDR3 loop: CASGLVYEQYF. In DNA form, the CDR3 reads TGTGCCAGCGGGTTGGTCTACGAGCAGTACTTC.

The sample holds many counts of this clonotype. The chain employs TRBV7-2 and TRBJ2-5, with a possible D match to TRBD2 (5 bases). This CDR3 comprises 14 residues. CDR1 is SGHTA and CDR2 is FQGNSA in the germline V gene. V was pared by 5 bases and J by 2 bases, with 12 bases between. The CDR3 DNA reads as TGTGCCAGCAGCCTAAGGACTTTTCAAGAGACCCAGTACTTC. Its translation: CASSLRTFQETQYF.

The sample holds a few counts of this clonotype. The CDR3 protein is CASNEQGAYYEQYF. The CDR3 bases are TGTGCCAGCAACGAACAGGGGGCCTATTACGAGCAGTACTTC. The V call is TRBV6-5, the J call TRBJ2-7; 9 nucleotides align to TRBD1. CDR1 and CDR2 from the germline V gene are MNHEY and SVGAGI. V gave up 7 bases and J gave up 4 bases; unmatched junction bases: 8. The CDR3 is made up of 14 amino acids.

This clonotype appeared a few times. The chain couples TRBV15 to TRBJ2-1; D gene unclear. The CDR3 is 15 amino acids. In germline, CDR1 is LNHNV, CDR2 YYDKDF (reference sequence). Trimming took off 5 bases at V and 2 bases at J, with 13 bases between the two ends. In DNA form, the CDR3 reads TGTGCCACCAGCGGCCGTGCCCCTGCCTACAATGAGCAGTTCTTC. Amino acid sequence: CATSGRAPAYNEQFF. Complete variable domain (other parts from reference TRBV15 and TRBJ2-1): DAMVIQNPRYQVTQFGKPVTLSCSQTLNHNVMYWYQQKSSQAPKLLFHYYDKDFNNEADTPDNFQSRRPNTSFCFLDIRSPGLGDTAMYLCATSGRAPAYNEQFFGPGTRLTVL.

V and J are TRBV28 and TRBJ2-3, with 11 bases that match TRBD2. Germline V lookup: CDR1 MDHEN, CDR2 SYDVKM. The length of the CDR3 is 15 residues. V dropped 5 bases and J dropped 7; count of bases not matched to a gene: 8. The CDR3 nucleotides are TGTGCCAGCAGTCCACTAGCGGGAGACAAGTATACGCAGTATTTT. This gives the protein CASSPLAGDKYTQYF.

This clonotype occurred a few times. The chain uses TRBV29-1 and TRBJ2-7; maybe TRBD1 (5 bases). This CDR3 is 12 amino acids long. Trimming stripped 4 bases from V and 4 bases from J, with 11 bases between. Germline CDR1 SQVTM, CDR2 ANQGSEA. The CDR3 sequence: CSVGQGMYEQYF. CDR3 sequence (DNA): TGCAGCGTTGGGCAGGGAATGTACGAGCAGTACTTC.

The V call is TRBV20-1, the J call TRBJ2-7; tentatively, D is TRBD2 (6 bases). This CDR3 is built from 17 residues. The germline CDR1 and CDR2 sequences are DFQATT and SNEGSKA (reference sequence). V dropped 1 base and J dropped 0 bases, with 19 bases sitting between them. The DNA of the CDR3 is TGCAGTGCTAGAGCCTTGGCCCGGGACTCCCTCTCCTACGAGCAGTACTTC. It encodes CSARALARDSLSYEQYF.

The chain uses TRBV5-5 and TRBJ2-7; 7 bases map to TRBD1. This CDR3 comprises 14 residues. The germline CDR1 and CDR2 sequences are SGHKS and YYEKEE (reference sequence). The V gene end was trimmed by 0 bases and the J gene end by 7 bases; junction bases not matched to a gene: 7. CDR3 residues: CASSLEPGQREQYF. The CDR3 DNA reads as TGTGCCAGCAGCTTGGAACCGGGACAGAGGGAGCAGTACTTC.

This clonotype was observed a handful of times. The chain employs TRBV7-2 and TRBJ2-7; D gene ambiguous. The CDR3 length is 13 residues. The germline V gene encodes CDR1 SGHTA and CDR2 FQGNSA. The V end was cut by 1 base, the J end by 2 bases, with 6 bases between. CDR3 amino acids: CASSLGATYEQYF. The CDR3 DNA reads TGTGCCAGCAGCTTAGGGGCGACCTACGAGCAGTACTTC.